Following are 17 T cell receptor beta chains from one sample sequenced in a study of blood T cell repertoires in COVID-19. Sequencing was performed with immunoSEQ multiplex PCR; in TCRdb, only in-frame clones are kept and a portion is missing. Here the sample spans more than 70,000 clones, 80% being singletons. Specimen: peripheral blood. The source of these receptors is a woman between 70 and 85 years old with acute or convalescent COVID-19.

This chain joins TRBV29-1 and TRBJ1-1; tentative D call: TRBD1 (5 bases). The germline CDR1 and CDR2 sequences are SQVTM and ANQGSEA. This CDR3 is built from 13 residues. The germline V and J ends were trimmed by 2 bases and 0 bases, with 7 bases remaining between them. The CDR3 region has the DNA TGCAGCGTTGAAACGGGGGTGAACACTGAAGCTTTCTTT. As protein: CSVETGVNTEAFF.

Concerning this clone itself: Germline and junction disagree at one end, which may indicate a read error. V gene TRBV19 combines with J gene TRBJ1-6, with TRBD1 matching over 9 bases. The CDR3 totals 16 residues. Germline loops: CDR1 LNHDA, CDR2 SQIVND (reference sequence). The CDR3 bases are TGTGCCAGTCAGCCAACCGGGACAGGGTATAGTTCACCCCTCCACTTT. Protein: CASQPTGTGYSSPLHF.

This chain joins TRBV11-2 and TRBJ1-3, with unresolved D. The CDR3 consists of 15 residues. Trimming removed 3 bases at V and 3 bases at J, with 12 bases between. Germline assignment: CDR1 SGHAT and CDR2 FQNNGV. The CDR3: CASSFGSISGNTIYF. Written as DNA, the CDR3 is TGTGCCAGCAGCTTTGGGAGCATCAGTGGAAACACCATATATTTT.

This chain joins TRBV5-1 and TRBJ2-5, with 9 bases identical to TRBD1. With 4 bases clipped from V and 5 bases from J, the junction kept 9 bases outside the gene matches. From germline, CDR1 is SGHRS and CDR2 YFSETQ. The length of the CDR3 is 15 residues. This CDR3 is CASSLGQGLGETQYF. The DNA of the CDR3 is TGCGCCAGCAGCCTGGGACAGGGACTTGGGGAGACCCAGTACTTC.

V usage is TRBV18 and J usage is TRBJ2-2; 11 bases are a match to TRBD1. The CDR3 consists of 15 residues. The germline V gene has CDR1 KGHSH and CDR2 LQKENI. J lost 6 bases, V lost 0 bases, and 0 bases had no gene match. CDR3 sequence reads: CASSPPGQGAGELFF. Written as DNA, the CDR3 is TGTGCCAGCTCACCACCGGGACAGGGGGCCGGGGAGCTGTTTTTT.

J is TRBJ1-1 and V is TRBV28; TRBD1 might be the D (5 bases). The V gene lost 5 bases and the J gene lost 2 bases, with 18 bases spanning the gap. CDR3 size: 16 residues. The V gene's germline CDR1 is MDHEN and CDR2 SYDVKM. CDR3 nucleotide sequence: TGTGCCAGCAGTCCTGTCAGGGTGTGGGGAAACACTGAAGCTTTCTTT. It yields the protein CASSPVRVWGNTEAFF.

The rearrangement joins TRBV20-1 to TRBJ1-1, with D perhaps matching TRBD1 (5 bases). The CDR3 extends over 11 amino acids. Germline V gene lookup returns CDR1 DFQATT and CDR2 SNEGSKA (reference sequence). Trimming pared 7 bases from V and 5 bases from J, leaving 11 bases between. CDR3 in amino acids: CSGRDLTEAFF. The CDR3 coding sequence is TGCAGTGGCAGGGATCTGACTGAAGCTTTCTTT.

The chain employs TRBV5-8 and TRBJ1-5; TRBD1 might be the D (5 bases). CDR1 and CDR2 from the germline V gene are SGHTS and YDEGEE. V was cut by 6 bases and J by 7 bases, with 23 bases left in between. The CDR3 runs 16 residues. The CDR3 protein is CASTERGGIPWQPQHF. Written as DNA, the CDR3 is TGTGCCAGCACCGAACGGGGGGGGATCCCTTGGCAGCCCCAGCATTTT.

The J gene is TRBJ2-7, the V gene TRBV5-1; weak D call: TRBD2 (5 bases). Trimming stripped 0 bases from V and 3 bases from J, with 10 bases between. Germline values: CDR1 SGHRS, CDR2 YFSETQ. The CDR3 is made up of 14 amino acids. The CDR3 nucleotides read TGCGCCAGCAGCTTGGGAGGGATCGTCTACGAGCAGTACTTC. It encodes CASSLGGIVYEQYF.

The chain joins TRBV4-2 to TRBJ1-1, with 9 nucleotides matching TRBD1. Germline V CDR1 and CDR2: LGHNA, YNFKEQ. This CDR3 region has 15 residues. J lost 8 bases, V lost 4 bases, and 11 bases had no gene match. CDR3 coding DNA: TGTGCCAGCAGCCTACAGGGGGCACTTGGAAGGGAAGCTTTCTTT. Protein sequence: CASSLQGALGREAFF.

This clone has more than one count but fewer than ten. The chain joins TRBV28 to TRBJ2-7; D not certain. V was cut by 3 bases and J by 4 bases, with 13 bases left in between. From germline, CDR1 is MDHEN and CDR2 SYDVKM. The CDR3 sequence is 14 residues long. CDR3 DNA: TGTGCCAGCAGTTTGTCTCCCGCGGAGTACGAGCAGTACTTC. Protein product: CASSLSPAEYEQYF.

The chain has TRBV7-2 and TRBJ2-3; D uncertain. CDR1 and CDR2 (germline): SGHTA, FQGNSA. Trimming removed 5 bases at V and 1 base at J, with 7 bases between. The length of the CDR3 is 13 residues. CDR3 protein: CASSKSGTDTQYF. The CDR3 coding sequence is TGTGCCAGCAGCAAAAGCGGCACAGATACGCAGTATTTT.

The CDR3 coding sequence is TGTGCCAGTAGTATGACAGGGGAAGAGACCCAGTACTTC. This codes for CASSMTGEETQYF. The V and J genes are TRBV19 and TRBJ2-5, with TRBD1 identical over 8 bases. Per germline, CDR1 LNHDA and CDR2 SQIVND (reference sequence). Unmatched junction bases numbered 0, after V lost 3 bases and J lost 3 bases. The CDR3 consists of 13 residues.

The genes are TRBV28 and TRBJ1-3; 9 bases align to TRBD1. The V gene's germline CDR1 is MDHEN and CDR2 SYDVKM. With V trimmed by 5 bases and J by 2 bases, 16 bases remained unmatched. The CDR3 contains 19 residues. CDR3 loop: CASSPPGQGVSYTGNTIYF. The CDR3 bases are TGTGCCAGCAGTCCTCCGGGACAGGGTGTTTCCTACACTGGAAACACCATATATTTT.

The V gene is TRBV6-2 or TRBV6-3, the J gene TRBJ2-7, with D tentatively TRBD1 (5 bases). CDR3 length: 11 residues. The germline V gene encodes CDR1 MNHEY and CDR2 SVGEGT. The V and J ends lost 5 bases and 3 bases respectively, with 5 bases between them. CDR3 sequence: CASSTGYEQYF. The CDR3 DNA reads as TGTGCCAGCAGTACAGGCTACGAGCAGTACTTC.

The rearrangement links TRBV19 to TRBJ2-5; TRBD2 matches 7 bases. The CDR3 length is 15 residues. Trimming cost V 4 bases and J 7 bases; bases outside gene matches: 12. CDR1 is LNHDA and CDR2 is SQIVND in the germline V gene (reference sequence). The CDR3: CASSSGGTTTGTQYF. CDR3 coding DNA: TGTGCCAGTAGTAGTGGCGGGACTACCACAGGGACCCAGTACTTC.

Concerning this clone itself: Other nucleotide sequences in the sample specify the same CDR3. The CDR3 region is CATSRDRVGQPQHF. The CDR3 DNA reads as TGTGCCACCAGCAGAGACAGGGTCGGCCAGCCCCAGCATTTT. This chain links TRBV15 with TRBJ1-5; D is possibly TRBD1 (5 bases). Germline assignment: CDR1 LNHNV and CDR2 YYDKDF (reference sequence). The V gene lost 0 bases and the J gene lost 7 bases, with 10 bases spanning the gap. The CDR3 has 14 amino acids.